This T cell receptor (beta chain) originates from a study of blood T cell repertoires in COVID-19. The count of this clone is one. Germline V gene sequence: CDR1 MGHDK, CDR2 SYGVNS. CDR3 size: 14 residues. Trimming took 4 bases from V and 8 from J; bases not matched to a gene: 7. Repertoires were generated with immunoSEQ multiplex PCR, while TCRdb's copy carries only in-frame clones and drops some. Among about 190,000 clones listed, 82% were seen once. Sequenced: peripheral blood. The receptor's source is a woman aged 55-69 years with COVID-19, enrolled during active disease. This chain links TRBV25-1 with TRBJ2-1; 8 nucleotides agree with TRBD2. The CDR3, as DNA: TGTGCCAGCAGTGCCGGACTAGCTTTCGATGAGCAGTTCTTC. It translates to CASSAGLAFDEQFF.